This T cell receptor (beta chain) appears in the sequencing data of a study of blood T cell repertoires in COVID-19. The repertoire was sequenced with immunoSEQ multiplex PCR; TCRdb's copy has only in-frame clones and lacks some. Seen here are more than 200,000 clones, around 80% observed once, and the top ten hold under 12%. The source of this sequence is a woman of 80 years or more with COVID-19, enrolled during active disease. The sequencing sample was made of peripheral blood.

Here the CDR3 reads CASSPRGTNYGYTF. The CDR3 region has the DNA TGTGCCAGCAGTCCCAGGGGTACTAACTATGGCTACACCTTC. The gene calls are TRBV6-6 and TRBJ1-2, with D possibly TRBD1 on 6 matching bases. Trimming shortened V by 5 bases and J by 0 bases, and 10 bases separated the two germline ends. The V gene's germline CDR1 is MNHNY and CDR2 SVGAGI (reference sequence). The CDR3 contains 14 residues.